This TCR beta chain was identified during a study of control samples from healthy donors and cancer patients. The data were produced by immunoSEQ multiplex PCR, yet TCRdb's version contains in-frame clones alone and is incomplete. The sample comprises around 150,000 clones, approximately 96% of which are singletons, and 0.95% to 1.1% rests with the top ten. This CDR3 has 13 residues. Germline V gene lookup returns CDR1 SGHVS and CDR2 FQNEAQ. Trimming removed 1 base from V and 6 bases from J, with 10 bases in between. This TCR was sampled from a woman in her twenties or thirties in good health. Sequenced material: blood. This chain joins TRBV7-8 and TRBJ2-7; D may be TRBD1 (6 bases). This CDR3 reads CASSLGGLVEQYF. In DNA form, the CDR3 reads TGTGCCAGCAGCTTAGGGGGGCTGGTCGAGCAGTACTTC.